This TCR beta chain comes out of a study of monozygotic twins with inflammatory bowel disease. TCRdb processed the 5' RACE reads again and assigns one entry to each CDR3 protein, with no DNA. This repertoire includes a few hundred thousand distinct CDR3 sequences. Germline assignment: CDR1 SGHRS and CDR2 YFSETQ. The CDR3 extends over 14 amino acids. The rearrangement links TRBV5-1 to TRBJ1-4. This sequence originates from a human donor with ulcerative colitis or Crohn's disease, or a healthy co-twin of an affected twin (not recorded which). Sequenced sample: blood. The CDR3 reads CASSSGQNNEKLFF.